The 15 T cell receptor beta chains below were found in one sample sequenced in a study of shared clonotypes between healthy human individuals. The method was immunoSEQ multiplex PCR; TCRdb's version includes in-frame clones alone and lacks a portion of them. The repertoire consists of about 320,000 clones, with 80% to 90% occurring once and the leading ten covering 15% to 20%. Material for sequencing was memory CD8+ T cells sorted from blood. Subset noted: CD45RO+ cells pooled with CCR7-negative TemRA cells. The receptors originated from a man aged 18 to 30 in good health.

This chain links TRBV20-1 with TRBJ2-5; D uncertain. The V end was cut by 4 bases, the J end by 5 bases, with 5 bases between. CDR1 DFQATT and CDR2 SNEGSKA come from the germline V gene (reference sequence). The CDR3 runs to 10 residues. In DNA form, the CDR3 reads TGCAGTGCTATAATGGAGACCCAGTACTTC. It specifies CSAIMETQYF.

The rearrangement links TRBV2 to TRBJ2-7, with D maybe TRBD2 (6 bases). V shed 8 bases and J shed 0 bases, with 14 bases lying between them. The germline CDR1 and CDR2 sequences are SNHLY and FYNNEI. The CDR3 has 14 amino acids. The CDR3 here is CASHWLASSYEQYF. CDR3 sequence (DNA): TGTGCCAGCCATTGGCTAGCGAGCTCCTACGAGCAGTACTTC.

This rearrangement joins TRBV27 to TRBJ1-5, with 10 positions matching TRBD1. Per the germline V gene, CDR1 is MNHEY and CDR2 is SMNVEV (reference sequence). V lost 6 bases to trimming and J lost 4 bases; unmatched junction nucleotides: 3. The CDR3 length is 14 residues. Written as DNA, the CDR3 is TGTGCCAGCAGGCCGGGACAGGGGAATCAGCCCCAGCATTTT. Translated, it gives CASRPGQGNQPQHF.

The rearrangement uses TRBV2 and TRBJ1-4; no clear D gene. In germline, CDR1 is SNHLY, CDR2 FYNNEI. Trimming took 3 bases from V and 1 from J, leaving 12 bases between them. CDR3 length: 16 residues. The CDR3 DNA is TGTGCCAGCAGTGAGACCGGGATGATAACTAATGAAAAACTGTTTTTT. It encodes CASSETGMITNEKLFF.

This clone was recorded only once. V is TRBV5-6 and J is TRBJ2-3, with unresolved D. CDR3 size: 14 residues. Per germline, CDR1 SGHDT and CDR2 YYEEEE. The V end lost 4 bases, the J end lost 0 bases, and 9 bases lay between the germline ends. The CDR3: CASSLGSSTDTQYF. The DNA of the CDR3 is TGTGCCAGCAGCCTGGGTTCGAGCACAGATACGCAGTATTTT.

This clone has a single count. This chain connects TRBV7-2 to TRBJ1-5; D is undetermined. Trimming pared 2 bases from V and 3 bases from J, leaving 8 bases between. Germline V lookup: CDR1 SGHTA, CDR2 FQGNSA. The CDR3 length is 14 residues. In DNA, the CDR3 is TGTGCCAGCAGCTTATCCACCTCCAATCAGCCCCAGCATTTT. Encoded protein: CASSLSTSNQPQHF.

The chain is built from TRBV9 and TRBJ2-3; no definite D call. Trimming took 2 bases from V and 2 from J, leaving 12 bases between them. The CDR3 consists of 15 residues. Germline CDR1 is SGDLS and CDR2 is YYNGEE. In DNA, the CDR3 is TGTGCCAGCAGCGTTGGGTGGGTATTCACAGATACGCAGTATTTT. This encodes CASSVGWVFTDTQYF.

This clone was observed a single time. The V and J genes are TRBV2 and TRBJ2-4; D is undetermined. Trimming stripped 5 bases from V and 8 bases from J, with 19 bases between. Germline V gene sequence: CDR1 SNHLY, CDR2 FYNNEI. This CDR3 comprises 15 residues. The DNA for the CDR3 is TGTGCCAGCAGTTTCCCCGGACGCGTTCAGGACATTCAGTACTTC. Translation gives CASSFPGRVQDIQYF.

The chain combines TRBV19 with TRBJ1-1; the match to TRBD1 covers 9 bases. The CDR3 is 14 amino acids. Germline CDR1 and CDR2: LNHDA and SQIVND (reference sequence). The V gene end was trimmed by 6 bases and the J gene end by 1 base; junction bases not matched to a gene: 3. This CDR3 reads CASRPTGGNTEAFF. The CDR3 bases are TGTGCCAGTAGGCCGACAGGGGGGAACACTGAAGCTTTCTTT.

V gene TRBV4-2 combines with J gene TRBJ2-2, with D uncertain. Germline assignment: CDR1 LGHNA and CDR2 YNFKEQ. The CDR3 extends over 13 amino acids. V lost 4 bases and J lost 0, with 3 bases in between. CDR3 DNA: TGTGCCAGCAGCCGAACGAACACCGGGGAGCTGTTTTTT. It codes for CASSRTNTGELFF.

The chain has TRBV28 and TRBJ2-7; D is possibly TRBD2 (5 bases). Trimming took 5 bases from V and 0 from J, leaving 8 bases between them. The CDR3 consists of 13 residues. Germline V gene sequence: CDR1 MDHEN, CDR2 SYDVKM. The CDR3 DNA sequence: TGTGCCAGCAGTAGCGGAAGCTCCTACGAGCAGTACTTC. Translation gives CASSSGSSYEQYF. Using reference TRBV28 and TRBJ2-7 for the parts outside the CDR3, the full variable domain is DVKVTQSSRYLVKRTGEKVFLECVQDMDHENMFWYRQDPGLGLRLIYFSYDVKMKEKGDIPEGYSVSREKKERFSLILESASTNQTSMYLCASSSGSSYEQYFGPGTRLTVT.

This chain uses TRBV19 with TRBJ2-1; no clear D gene. The germline V gene encodes CDR1 LNHDA and CDR2 SQIVND (reference sequence). With 5 bases removed from V and 11 bases from J, the gap between germline ends came to 13 bases. The CDR3 has 12 residues. CDR3 sequence: CASSPGGAQQFF. CDR3 DNA: TGTGCCAGTAGTCCAGGCGGCGCGCAGCAGTTCTTC.

The chain employs TRBV30 and TRBJ2-2; no firm D call. From germline, CDR1 is GTSNPN and CDR2 SVGIG (reference sequence). V lost 1 base to trimming and J lost 1 base, with 1 base between them. The CDR3 loop spans 12 amino acids. The CDR3 DNA follows: TGTGCCTGGAGTGAGAACACCGGGGAGCTGTTTTTT. This sequence encodes CAWSENTGELFF.

The chain couples TRBV2 to TRBJ2-3; 11 bases fit TRBD1. This CDR3 has 14 residues. Germline-derived CDR1 and CDR2 are SNHLY and FYNNEI. With 4 bases clipped from V and 4 bases from J, the junction kept 1 base outside the gene matches. CDR3 residues: CASSGGQGADTQYF. The CDR3 nucleotides are TGTGCCAGCAGTGGGGGACAGGGGGCAGATACGCAGTATTTT.

This chain joins TRBV4-3 and TRBJ2-1, with TRBD2 matching 7 bases. V was pared by 2 bases and J by 9 bases, with 13 bases of the junction left unmatched. This CDR3 has 16 residues. CDR1 and CDR2 (germline): LGHNA, YSLEER. The CDR3 protein is CASSQNTEGGPIEQFF. The CDR3 bases are TGCGCCAGCAGCCAAAATACAGAGGGAGGGCCTATTGAGCAGTTCTTC.